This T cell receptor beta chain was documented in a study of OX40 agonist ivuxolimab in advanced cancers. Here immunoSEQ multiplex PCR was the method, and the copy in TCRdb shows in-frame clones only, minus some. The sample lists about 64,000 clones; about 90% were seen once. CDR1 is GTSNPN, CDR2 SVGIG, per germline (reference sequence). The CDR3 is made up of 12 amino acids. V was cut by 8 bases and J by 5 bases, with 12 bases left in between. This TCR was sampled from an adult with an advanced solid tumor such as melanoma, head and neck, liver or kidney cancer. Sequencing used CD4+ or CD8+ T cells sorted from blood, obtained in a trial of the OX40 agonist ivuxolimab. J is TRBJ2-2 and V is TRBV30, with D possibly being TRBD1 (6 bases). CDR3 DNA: TGTGCCGGCACACAGGGAACCGGGGAGCTGTTTTTT. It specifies CAGTQGTGELFF.